The sequence of this T cell receptor beta chain was determined in a study of blood T cells in healthy people across ages. Study observations and caveats: Roughly linear declines in TCR beta diversity per million T cells occurred with age.

For the second PCR, which ran for about 6 to 12 cycles, a sample-barcoded 5' primer and a J-beta primer mix were used. A tag from a template-switch adaptor with 12 random nucleotides marked each cDNA molecule. TCRdb re-called the 5' RACE reads through MiXCR, storing one row per CDR3 protein. The repertoire includes hundreds of thousands of distinct CDR3 sequences, 45% to 65% of them detected once, and roughly 34% sits in the top ten. All donors came from Russia, were Caucasian and healthy, and spanned ages roughly 6 to 95. CDR1 is LGHNA and CDR2 is YNFKEQ in the germline V gene. V was pared by 0 bases and J by 2 bases, with 16 bases between. The CDR3 consists of 17 residues. This clonotype was seen a handful of times. Its specificity is not known.

This TCR was recovered from a man aged 55 to 70 in good health. The gene calls are TRBV4-2 and TRBJ2-5, with D maybe TRBD2 (6 bases). Source material: blood. The CDR3: CASSQEPNRGKQETQYF. In DNA form, the CDR3 reads TGTGCCAGCAGCCAAGAACCCAACCGGGGGAAACAAGAGACCCAGTACTTC.